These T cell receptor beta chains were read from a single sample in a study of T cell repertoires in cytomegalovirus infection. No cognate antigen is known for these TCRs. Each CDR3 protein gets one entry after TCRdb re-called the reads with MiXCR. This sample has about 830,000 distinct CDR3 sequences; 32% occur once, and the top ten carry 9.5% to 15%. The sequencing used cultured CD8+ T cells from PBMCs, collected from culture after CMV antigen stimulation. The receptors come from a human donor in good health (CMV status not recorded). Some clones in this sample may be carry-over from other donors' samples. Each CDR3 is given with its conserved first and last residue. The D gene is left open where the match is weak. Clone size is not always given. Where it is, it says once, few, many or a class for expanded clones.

TGTGCCAGCAGCCGCGACAGACGGGAGCTGTTTTTT CASSRDRRELFF . TRBJ2-2 few TRBV5-6
TGTGCCAGTAGCCCCGAGGGGGCCTCCTATGGCTACACCTTC CASSPEGASYGYTF TRBD1 TRBJ1-2 . TRBV19
TGTGCCAGCAGCTTAGCGAAGGCACCGTACAATGAGCAGTTCTTC CASSLAKAPYNEQFF . TRBJ2-1 many TRBV7-6
TGTGCCAGCACTCCCCGACAGGGGAAGAGGAATGAGCAGTTCTTC CASTPRQGKRNEQFF TRBD1 TRBJ2-1 . TRBV12-3/TRBV12-4
TGTGCCAGCAGTTACTCCCTAGAGCCCCAGCATTTT CASSYSLEPQHF . TRBJ1-5 few TRBV6-2/TRBV6-3
TGCGCCAGCACCTCGGACCCAAATGTCTACAATGAGCAGTTCTTC CASTSDPNVYNEQFF . TRBJ2-1 . TRBV5-1
TGTGCCAGCGGGGTAGAGGGGCCTGAGGAGACCCAGTACTTC CASGVEGPEETQYF . TRBJ2-5 . TRBV6-5
TGTGCCAGCAGCCCCTGGAGGAGGGATAAAGAGACCCAGTACTTC CASSPWRRDKETQYF . TRBJ2-5 . TRBV14
TGTGCCAACAGTGAATGGACGAACACTGAAGCTTTCTTT CANSEWTNTEAFF . TRBJ1-1 . TRBV6-1
TGTGCCAGCATTCCGGGACTAGGCCAACAGACCCAGTACTTC CASIPGLGQQTQYF TRBD2 TRBJ2-5 . TRBV2
TGTGCCAGCAGCTTAGAAGGCCCCCTTGAAGCTTTCTTT CASSLEGPLEAFF . TRBJ1-1 . TRBV7-9
TGTGCCAGCAGCTTACTAGCGGGGGCCCACACCGGGGAGCTGTTTTTT CASSLLAGAHTGELFF TRBD2 TRBJ2-2 many TRBV7-2
TGCGCCAGCGGTAATCGAGGAGAGACCCAGTACTTC CASGNRGETQYF . TRBJ2-5 few TRBV4-3
TGTGCCAGCAGCTTAGATCCCGGAAACTATGGCTACACCTTC CASSLDPGNYGYTF . TRBJ1-2 many TRBV7-2
TGCAGTGCAATGGCGGTAAAAGAGACCCAGTACTTC CSAMAVKETQYF . TRBJ2-5 many TRBV20-1
TGTGCCAGCTCACTACGTAAGGCGGTAGCGGATAAACCCAGCACAGATACGCAGTATTTT CASSLRKAVADKPSTDTQYF . TRBJ2-3 . TRBV18
TGTGCCAGCAGCCAGGAGGGACAGCGATTTAACTATGGCTACACCTTC CASSQEGQRFNYGYTF TRBD1 TRBJ1-2 . TRBV3-1
TGTGCCAGCAGCTTGTGGGGGGACTCCTACAATGAGCAGTTCTTC CASSLWGDSYNEQFF . TRBJ2-1 . TRBV5-5
TGTGCCATCTTGTCCGTCAACTATGGCTACACCTTC CAILSVNYGYTF . TRBJ1-2 . TRBV10-3
TGTGCCAGCAGCCCGGGTCGGTGGCAAAATCAGCCCCAGCATTTT CASSPGRWQNQPQHF . TRBJ1-5 . TRBV12-3/TRBV12-4
TGTGCCAGCTTAGTTGGGATTATAGGGGACCTGAACACTGAAGCTTTCTTT CASLVGIIGDLNTEAFF . TRBJ1-1 . TRBV6-6
TGTGCCATCAGTGAGTCGCCCTCCTATGCAGACTACAATGAGCAGTTCTTC CAISESPSYADYNEQFF . TRBJ2-1 few TRBV10-3
TGCAGCGTTGTTGAAGGGGCAAGGGGCTACACCTTC CSVVEGARGYTF . TRBJ1-2 . TRBV29-1
TGTGCCAGCAGTCCCCCTCCCGGGCCCATAAGCTACGAGCAGTACTTC CASSPPPGPISYEQYF . TRBJ2-7 . TRBV27
TGTGCCAGCAGCCCCCGGGCCGAGCAGTACTTC CASSPRAEQYF . TRBJ2-7 . TRBV7-9
TGTGCCAGCAGCCACCGGGACAGGCACTCCTACGAGCAGTACTTC CASSHRDRHSYEQYF TRBD1 TRBJ2-7 . TRBV14
TGTGCCAGCAGTTTGGGACTAGCGACCACATATACGCAGTATTTT CASSLGLATTYTQYF TRBD2 TRBJ2-3 . TRBV28
TGTGCCAGCAGCCAGGACAGAGGGATATACAATGAGCAGTTCTTC CASSQDRGIYNEQFF . TRBJ2-1 many TRBV7-8
TGTGCCAGCAACGCCAGGACAGGGGATTCTGATACGCAGTATTTT CASNARTGDSDTQYF TRBD1 TRBJ2-3 . TRBV7-3
TGTGCCAGCAGTGAAAGTTTGCAGCACTATAATTCACCCCTCCACTTT CASSESLQHYNSPLHF . TRBJ1-6 few TRBV6-1
TGTGCCAGCAGTTGGAATCCAGGGGGGAGTAAGAATGAGCAGTTCTTC CASSWNPGGSKNEQFF . TRBJ2-1 many TRBV12-3/TRBV12-4
TGTGCCAGCAGCTCCCCCCCGGACAGAGGCTATGGCTACACCTTC CASSSPPDRGYGYTF . TRBJ1-2 . TRBV7-9
TGTGCCAGTAGTACGACTCTCACAGATACGCAGTATTTT CASSTTLTDTQYF . TRBJ2-3 . TRBV19
TGTGCCAGCAGCGTAGGGACAGGCAGCCAGCCCCAGCATTTT CASSVGTGSQPQHF TRBD1 TRBJ1-5 few TRBV9
TGCAGTGCTAGAGGGCTAGCGGGGGGTAGGGCAGATACGCAGTATTTT CSARGLAGGRADTQYF TRBD2 TRBJ2-3 . TRBV20-1
TGCGCCAGCAGCCCCCGGACTGGGTATTTCGATGGCTACACCTTC CASSPRTGYFDGYTF . TRBJ1-2 . TRBV4-1
TGTGCCAGCTGTCAGAGGGGCAGGGTTCTCCTCTATGGCTACACCTTC CASCQRGRVLLYGYTF . TRBJ1-2 once TRBV2
TGTGCCAGCTATAATACAGGGGGGACTGAAGCTTTCTTT CASYNTGGTEAFF TRBD1 TRBJ1-1 many TRBV27
TGTGCCATCAGTGATTCTGACAGGCCCAATCAGCCCCAGCATTTT CAISDSDRPNQPQHF . TRBJ1-5 few TRBV10-3
TGTGCCAGCAGCAACTCGGCGGGTATTGACACCTACGAGCAGTACTTC CASSNSAGIDTYEQYF . TRBJ2-7 few TRBV7-9
TGTGCCAGCTATGAGGGGGCGGCGGGCTACACCTTC CASYEGAAGYTF TRBD1 TRBJ1-2 few TRBV7-2
TGTGCCAGCAGTCCTCCACTATGGGGCTACAATGAGCAGTTCTTC CASSPPLWGYNEQFF . TRBJ2-1 . TRBV6-4
TGTGCCAGCAGCTATCCATATGGAGAGACCCAGTACTTC CASSYPYGETQYF . TRBJ2-5 . TRBV13
TGTGCCAGCAGTTACAGCCTCCCCTCTGGGGCCAACGTCCTGACTTTC CASSYSLPSGANVLTF . TRBJ2-6 few TRBV6-8
TGTGCCAGCAGAGGGGTTGCCGACACCATATATTTT CASRGVADTIYF . TRBJ1-3 few TRBV27
TGTGCCAGCAGTATAGCGGGGGCAGGGACCCAGTACTTC CASSIAGAGTQYF TRBD2 TRBJ2-5 . TRBV27
TGCGCCAGCAGCTTGGCTGCCAACTATTTGAACACTGAAGCTTTCTTT CASSLAANYLNTEAFF . TRBJ1-1 few TRBV5-1
TGTGCCAGCAGTTTCGGACAGGGGGCTGGCTACACCTTC CASSFGQGAGYTF TRBD1 TRBJ1-2 few TRBV27
TGTGCCAGCAGCTCCCGGCCAGGGGGACGTAGCGGGGAGCTGTTTTTT CASSSRPGGRSGELFF TRBD1 TRBJ2-2 many TRBV7-9
TGCGCCAGCAGCCCCGTTGGGGGGCCTTCACCCCTCCACTTT CASSPVGGPSPLHF . TRBJ1-6 . TRBV4-3
TGTGCCAGCAGCTTAGAATGGGGGGGCGGGTACTTC CASSLEWGGGYF . TRBJ2-4 . TRBV7-2